This TCR beta chain comes out of a study of vaccination effects on CD4 cells after COVID-19. Study-level findings and limits: Few convalescent patients, and no early post-infection timepoints, were available to the study. Predominantly, the post-vaccine spike-reactive clones of convalescents comprised new vaccine-induced clones.

V was trimmed by 3 bases and J by 0 bases, leaving 11 bases between them. Germline V gene lookup returns CDR1 LNHNV and CDR2 YYDKDF (reference sequence). The CDR3 covers 16 residues. A remark on this clone: The antigen is undetermined.

Using viral peptide pools, the ViraFEST assay grew out antigen-specific CD4+ T cells prior to sequencing. CD4+ T cell isolation took place after more than eight days of culture. A PCR test confirmed that the person had SARS-CoV-2 infection between March and December 2020. Replacing half the medium with IL-2 medium was done on days 3 and 7. Some clones are missing from TCRdb's copy, which holds only in-frame ones; the method was immunoSEQ multiplex PCR. The table lists some 40,000 clones, about 73% of them singletons. This clonotype was sampled from a human donor who had a prior SARS-CoV-2 infection. The chain links TRBV15 to TRBJ2-2; D gene unclear. The starting material was CD4+ T cells from PBMCs cultured with HCoV-NL63 spike peptides, obtained before COVID-19 vaccination. CDR3 bases: TGTGCCACCAGCAGGCCGGAATACACGAACACCGGGGAGCTGTTTTTT. Translated: CATSRPEYTNTGELFF.